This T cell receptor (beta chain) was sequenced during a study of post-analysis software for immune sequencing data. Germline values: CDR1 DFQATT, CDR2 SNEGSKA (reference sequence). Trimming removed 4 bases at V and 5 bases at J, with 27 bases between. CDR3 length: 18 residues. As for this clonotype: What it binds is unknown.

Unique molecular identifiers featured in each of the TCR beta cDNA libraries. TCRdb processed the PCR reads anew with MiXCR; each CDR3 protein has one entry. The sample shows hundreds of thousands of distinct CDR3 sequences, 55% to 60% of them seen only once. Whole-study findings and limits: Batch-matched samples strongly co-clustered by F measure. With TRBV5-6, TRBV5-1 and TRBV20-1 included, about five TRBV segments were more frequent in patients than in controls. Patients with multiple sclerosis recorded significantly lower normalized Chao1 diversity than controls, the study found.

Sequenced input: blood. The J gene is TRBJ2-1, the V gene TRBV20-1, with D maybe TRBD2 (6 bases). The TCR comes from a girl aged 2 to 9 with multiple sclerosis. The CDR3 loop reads CSATAPRARDWANNEQFF. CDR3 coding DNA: TGCAGTGCTACCGCCCCCCGAGCCCGGGACTGGGCGAACAATGAGCAGTTCTTC.